This TCR beta chain was sequenced in a study of cytomegalovirus exposure and HLA in healthy donors. Findings and caveats of the study: Associated with cytomegalovirus, according to the listing, were 170 or so TCR beta chains.

It was with 60 Vbeta and 13 Jbeta primers that the PCR ran. Some clones are missing from TCRdb's copy, which holds only in-frame ones; the method was immunoSEQ multiplex PCR. This table holds about 140,000 clones, around 77% found once. Of note for this clone: Its antigen is unidentified.

The material sequenced was PBMCs. The TCR sequence derives from a man aged 25 to 45 in good health and CMV-seronegative.

This chain's CDR3 is CASSVTRSGTEAFF. CDR3 coding DNA: TGTGCCAGCAGTGTGACACGATCTGGAACTGAAGCTTTCTTT. The genes are TRBV6-1 and TRBJ1-1; no definite D call. Germline V lookup: CDR1 MNHNS, CDR2 SASEGT. CDR3 length: 14 residues. V was clipped by 4 bases and J by 5 bases, with 14 bases between them.